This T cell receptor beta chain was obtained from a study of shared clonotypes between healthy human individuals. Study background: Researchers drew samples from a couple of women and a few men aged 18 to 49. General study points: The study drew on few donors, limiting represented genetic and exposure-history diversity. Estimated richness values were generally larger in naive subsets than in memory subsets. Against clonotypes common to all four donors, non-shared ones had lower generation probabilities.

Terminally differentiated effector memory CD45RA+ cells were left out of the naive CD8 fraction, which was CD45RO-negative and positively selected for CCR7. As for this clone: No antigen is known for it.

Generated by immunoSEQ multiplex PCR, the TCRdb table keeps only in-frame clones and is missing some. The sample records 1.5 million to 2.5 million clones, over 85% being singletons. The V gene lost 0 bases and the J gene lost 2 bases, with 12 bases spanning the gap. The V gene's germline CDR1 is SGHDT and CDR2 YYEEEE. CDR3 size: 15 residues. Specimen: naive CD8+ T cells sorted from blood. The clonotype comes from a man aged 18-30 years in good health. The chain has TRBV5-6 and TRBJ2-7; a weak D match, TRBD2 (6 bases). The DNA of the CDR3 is TGTGCCAGCAGCTTGGCCAGTAGCGGTACCTACGAGCAGTACTTC. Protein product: CASSLASSGTYEQYF.